The clone carrying this T cell receptor (beta chain) was observed at least ten times. The target antigen is unknown. The data stem from a study of T-cell memory formation after mild COVID-19. The overall study: There were largely donor-specific TCR clusters.

Study-wide points: Most CD4+ clones that shrank were in CM and EM, while CD8+ ones turned up in EMRA. Proof of SARS-CoV-2 specificity was absent for the second-wave clones that crested on day 37.

Libraries for TCRalpha and TCRbeta carried sample barcodes and unique molecular identifiers via 5'RACE. TCRdb redid the calling of the 5' RACE reads with MiXCR, one entry per CDR3 protein. The table shows 240,000 or so distinct CDR3 sequences, with more than 8% occurring only once. The CDR3 runs to 15 residues. The germline gives CDR1 SQVTM, CDR2 ANQGSEA. V was cut by 6 bases and J by 4 bases, with 20 bases left in between. Sequencing was carried out using PBMCs or a T cell subset sorted from them (not recorded which). The rearrangement joins TRBV29-1 to TRBJ2-3; tentative D call: TRBD2 (5 bases). The source of this sequence is a man aged 18 to 30 who had mild COVID-19 (a few samples of this study predate the infection). Cell type and time point are not known. CDR3 loop: CSVALEGSRSDTQYF. The CDR3 nucleotides read TGCAGCGTGGCCCTCGAAGGGAGCCGTTCAGATACGCAGTATTTT.